Listed below are T cell receptor beta chains from one sample, sequenced in a study of Graves' ophthalmopathy and Graves' hyperthyroidism. Via MiXCR, TCRdb re-called the multiplex PCR reads, giving one row per CDR3 protein. Of nearly 400,000 distinct CDR3 sequences in the sample, about 16% were seen once. The sequencing sample was made of peripheral blood. Every receptor here comes from a woman younger than 35 with Graves' ophthalmopathy. CDR3s include the opening cysteine and the closing phenylalanine or tryptophan. A D gene is named only where the DNA matches it firmly. A clone size is listed for some rows: how often the clone was seen (once, few, many), or a class if it is expanded.

v_call,j_call,clone_size,d_call,cdr3_aa,cdr3_nt
TRBV12-3/TRBV12-4,TRBJ1-5,many,TRBD1,CASSSGQIPPPQHF,TGTGCCAGCAGTTCGGGACAGATCCCGCCGCCCCAGCATTTT
TRBV14,TRBJ1-5,many,.,CASSQARQGNQPQHF,TGTGCCAGCAGCCAAGCCCGACAGGGCAATCAGCCCCAGCATTTT
TRBV28,TRBJ1-1,.,TRBD1,CASSLAFRTGLYEAFF,TGTGCCAGCAGCTTGGCGTTCCGGACAGGGCTTTATGAAGCTTTCTTT
TRBV6-5,TRBJ2-5,many,.,CASSYSSGIGETQYF,TGTGCCAGCAGTTACTCTTCGGGGATCGGGGAGACCCAGTACTTC
TRBV2,TRBJ2-7,.,.,CASSEGNSYEQYF,TGTGCCAGCAGTGAAGGTAACTCCTACGAGCAGTACTTC
TRBV6-2/TRBV6-3,TRBJ2-7,many,.,CASSYPPRREQYF,TGTGCCAGCAGTTACCCACCTAGGCGCGAGCAGTACTTC
TRBV11-1,TRBJ2-2,few,.,CASSSKRVAENTGELFF,TGTGCCAGCAGCTCGAAAAGGGTAGCTGAGAACACCGGGGAGCTGTTTTTT
TRBV15,TRBJ2-2,many,TRBD1,CATSRPGQGIRTGELFF,TGTGCCACCAGCAGGCCGGGACAGGGGATTAGGACCGGGGAGCTGTTTTTT
TRBV9,TRBJ1-6,many,.,CASSYGPSQDSPLHF,TGTGCCAGCAGCTACGGACCTTCTCAGGATTCACCCCTCCACTTT
TRBV30,TRBJ2-5,many,.,CAWSVAAETQYF,TGTGCCTGGAGTGTGGCAGCAGAGACCCAGTACTTC
TRBV11-2,TRBJ2-2,many,TRBD2,CASSLIEASGTGELFF,TGTGCCAGCAGCTTAATCGAGGCTAGCGGGACCGGGGAGCTGTTTTTT
TRBV6-4,TRBJ1-5,many,TRBD1,CASTPVLPGQGDPGNQPQHF,TGTGCCAGCACCCCCGTTCTTCCGGGACAGGGGGATCCGGGCAATCAGCCCCAGCATTTT
TRBV28,TRBJ1-2,.,.,CASSAQESNYGYTF,TGTGCCAGCAGTGCCCAGGAATCTAACTATGGCTACACCTTC
TRBV7-2,TRBJ1-5,many,TRBD1,CASSSQQGANQPQHF,TGTGCCAGCAGCTCCCAACAGGGGGCCAATCAGCCCCAGCATTTT
TRBV20-1,TRBJ2-7,.,.,CSAKETGEYEQYF,TGCAGTGCTAAAGAGACGGGAGAGTACGAGCAGTACTTC
TRBV25-1,TRBJ1-5,many,.,CASSERTDRGQPQHF,TGTGCCAGCAGTGAAAGGACCGACAGAGGTCAGCCCCAGCATTTT
TRBV6-5,TRBJ1-2,many,.,CASRSRGRNYGYTF,TGTGCCAGCAGATCACGGGGACGGAACTATGGCTACACCTTC
TRBV24-1,TRBJ2-5,many,.,CATSDFPRDGQETQYF,TGTGCCACCAGTGATTTCCCGCGGGACGGCCAAGAGACCCAGTACTTC
TRBV20-1,TRBJ2-1,.,.,CSASLHPYNEQFF,TGCAGTGCTAGTTTGCATCCTTACAATGAGCAGTTCTTC
TRBV28,TRBJ2-5,many,TRBD1,CASRYRDRHQETQYF,TGTGCCAGCAGATACCGGGACAGGCACCAAGAGACCCAGTACTTC
TRBV20-1,TRBJ2-2,many,TRBD2,CSAPGLAETGELFF,TGCAGTGCCCCGGGACTAGCGGAGACCGGGGAGCTGTTTTTT
TRBV24-1,TRBJ1-2,many,.,CATSDPTHYGYTF,TGTGCCACCAGTGATCCGACACACTATGGCTACACCTTC
TRBV12-3/TRBV12-4,TRBJ1-5,many,.,CASGYSNQPQHF,TGTGCCAGTGGGTATAGCAATCAGCCCCAGCATTTT
TRBV7-9,TRBJ2-7,many,.,CASSPGTYAEQYF,TGTGCCAGCAGCCCGGGGACATACGCCGAGCAGTACTTC
TRBV12-3/TRBV12-4,TRBJ2-2,many,.,CASRFPPGGAGELFF,TGTGCCAGCAGATTTCCACCCGGGGGTGCCGGGGAGCTGTTTTTT
TRBV12-3/TRBV12-4,TRBJ2-7,.,.,CASSLTLTGSYEQYF,TGTGCCAGCAGTTTAACCCTGACGGGGTCCTACGAGCAGTACTTC
TRBV30,TRBJ2-2,many,.,CAWSKKSAMNTGELFF,TGTGCCTGGAGTAAGAAATCTGCCATGAACACCGGGGAGCTGTTTTTT
TRBV28,TRBJ2-7,.,.,CAVSLGGRSYEQYF,TGTGCCGTTAGTCTAGGCGGGCGCTCCTACGAGCAGTACTTC
TRBV11-2,TRBJ2-3,many,.,CASTSFIGLLQDTQYF,TGTGCCAGCACCAGCTTTATCGGACTTCTCCAAGATACGCAGTATTTT
TRBV12-3/TRBV12-4,TRBJ2-5,.,.,CASSQKGRRLETQYF,TGTGCCAGCAGCCAAAAAGGGCGGAGGTTAGAGACCCAGTACTTC
TRBV29-1,TRBJ2-7,many,.,CSVQSQGSEQYF,TGCAGCGTTCAATCACAGGGATCCGAGCAGTACTTC
TRBV28,TRBJ2-7,many,TRBD2,CASSPGLAGLESSYEQYF,TGTGCCAGCAGTCCCGGACTAGCGGGCCTCGAGAGCTCCTACGAGCAGTACTTC
TRBV28,TRBJ2-7,many,.,CASSPSGAPSPYEQYF,TGTGCCAGCAGTCCCTCTGGGGCGCCTAGCCCCTACGAGCAGTACTTC
TRBV6-1,TRBJ1-1,many,TRBD1,CASWDRGYNGTEAFF,TGTGCCAGCTGGGACAGGGGCTATAACGGCACTGAAGCTTTCTTT
TRBV3-1,TRBJ1-2,many,.,CASSLSQGIPNYGYTF,TGTGCCAGCAGCCTCTCCCAGGGGATTCCTAACTATGGCTACACCTTC
TRBV27,TRBJ1-6,many,.,CASSLERYNSPLHF,TGTGCCAGCAGTTTGGAGAGATATAATTCACCCCTCCACTTT
TRBV9,TRBJ2-2,.,.,CASSVFSDGELFF,TGTGCCAGCAGCGTTTTTTCAGACGGGGAGCTGTTTTTT
TRBV12-3/TRBV12-4,TRBJ2-7,many,TRBD2,CASSGGLAGDEYEQYF,TGTGCCAGCAGCGGGGGACTAGCGGGAGATGAATACGAGCAGTACTTC
TRBV20-1,TRBJ1-5,.,TRBD1,CSARPPGQVNQPQHF,TGCAGTGCTAGACCCCCCGGACAGGTGAATCAGCCCCAGCATTTT
TRBV19,TRBJ2-2,many,.,CASFSWNTGELFF,TGTGCCAGTTTTAGCTGGAACACCGGGGAGCTGTTTTTT
TRBV12-3/TRBV12-4,TRBJ1-2,.,TRBD1,CASSQDRAEGYTF,TGTGCCAGCAGCCAGGACAGGGCGGAGGGCTACACCTTC
TRBV25-1,TRBJ1-3,many,TRBD1,CASSDPFGQGITIYF,TGTGCCAGCAGTGACCCCTTCGGACAGGGAATCACCATATATTTT
TRBV6-2/TRBV6-3,TRBJ1-1,.,.,CASSYAHPTLGTEAFF,TGTGCCAGCAGTTACGCCCATCCCACTTTGGGCACTGAAGCTTTCTTT
TRBV7-3,TRBJ2-2,many,.,CASSLEGGFTGELFF,TGTGCCAGCAGCTTAGAGGGGGGATTCACCGGGGAGCTGTTTTTT
TRBV4-3,TRBJ1-3,many,TRBD1,CASSQAITQGASGNTIYF,TGCGCCAGCAGCCAAGCAATTACACAGGGGGCTTCTGGAAACACCATATATTTT
TRBV12-3/TRBV12-4,TRBJ1-5,.,TRBD1,CASSWTGFQPQHF,TGTGCCAGCAGCTGGACAGGGTTTCAGCCCCAGCATTTT
TRBV3-1,TRBJ1-1,many,TRBD1,CASNQGGRQAFF,TGTGCCAGCAACCAGGGGGGCCGGCAAGCTTTCTTT
TRBV6-2/TRBV6-3,TRBJ2-7,many,.,CASKRAQGRGRYEQYF,TGTGCCAGCAAACGGGCACAGGGCCGAGGGCGTTACGAGCAGTACTTC
TRBV6-5,TRBJ2-7,many,.,CASSYPLSGEQYF,TGTGCCAGCAGTTACCCCCTCTCTGGCGAGCAGTACTTC
TRBV12-3/TRBV12-4,TRBJ2-7,many,TRBD2,CASRSGTSYEQYF,TGTGCCAGCAGATCCGGGACTAGCTACGAGCAGTACTTC
TRBV12-3/TRBV12-4,TRBJ1-1,few,TRBD1,CASSLRQGVNTEAFF,TGTGCCAGCAGTTTAAGACAGGGCGTGAACACTGAAGCTTTCTTT
TRBV28,TRBJ2-7,many,.,CASSPLTRTYEQYF,TGTGCCAGCAGTCCTCTGACTAGAACATACGAGCAGTACTTC
TRBV12-3/TRBV12-4,TRBJ2-2,many,TRBD1,CASISDRAYTGELFF,TGTGCCAGCATTTCGGACAGGGCCTACACCGGGGAGCTGTTTTTT
TRBV15,TRBJ2-7,many,.,CATSGGPLGEQYF,TGTGCCACCAGCGGGGGACCCTTGGGGGAGCAGTACTTC